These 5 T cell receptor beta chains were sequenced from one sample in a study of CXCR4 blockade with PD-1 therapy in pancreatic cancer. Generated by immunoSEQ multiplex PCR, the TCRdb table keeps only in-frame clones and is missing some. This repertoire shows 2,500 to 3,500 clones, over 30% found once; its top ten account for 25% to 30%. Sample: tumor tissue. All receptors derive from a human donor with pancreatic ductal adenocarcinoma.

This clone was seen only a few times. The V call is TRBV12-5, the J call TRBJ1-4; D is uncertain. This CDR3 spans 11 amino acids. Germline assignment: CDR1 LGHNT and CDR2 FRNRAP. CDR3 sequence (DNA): TGTGCCTCCCAGTTCAATGAAAAACTGTTTTTT. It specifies CASQFNEKLFF.

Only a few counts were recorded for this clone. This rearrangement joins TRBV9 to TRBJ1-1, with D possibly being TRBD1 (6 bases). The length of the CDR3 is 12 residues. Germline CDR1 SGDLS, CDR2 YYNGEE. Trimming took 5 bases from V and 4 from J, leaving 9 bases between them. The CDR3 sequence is CASRTGSTEAFF. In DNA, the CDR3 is TGTGCCAGCAGGACAGGTAGCACTGAAGCTTTCTTT.

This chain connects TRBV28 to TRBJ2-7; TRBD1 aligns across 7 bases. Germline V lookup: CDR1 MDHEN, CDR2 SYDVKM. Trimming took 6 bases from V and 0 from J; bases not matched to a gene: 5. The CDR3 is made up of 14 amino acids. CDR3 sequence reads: CASRQGPSSYEQYF. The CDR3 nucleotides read TGTGCCAGCAGACAGGGGCCGAGCTCCTACGAGCAGTACTTC.

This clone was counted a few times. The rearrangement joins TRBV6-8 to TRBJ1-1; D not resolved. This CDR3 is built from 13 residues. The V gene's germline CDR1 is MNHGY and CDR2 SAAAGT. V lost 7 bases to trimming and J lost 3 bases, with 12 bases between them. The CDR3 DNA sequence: TGTGCCAGCACCAGGAGTTCGTACACTGAAGCTTTCTTT. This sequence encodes CASTRSSYTEAFF.

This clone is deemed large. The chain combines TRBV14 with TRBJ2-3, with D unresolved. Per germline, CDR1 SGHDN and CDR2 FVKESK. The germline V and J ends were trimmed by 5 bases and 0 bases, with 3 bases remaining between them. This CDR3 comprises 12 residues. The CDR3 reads CASSISTDTQYF. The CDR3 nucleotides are TGTGCCAGCAGCATTAGCACAGATACGCAGTATTTT.